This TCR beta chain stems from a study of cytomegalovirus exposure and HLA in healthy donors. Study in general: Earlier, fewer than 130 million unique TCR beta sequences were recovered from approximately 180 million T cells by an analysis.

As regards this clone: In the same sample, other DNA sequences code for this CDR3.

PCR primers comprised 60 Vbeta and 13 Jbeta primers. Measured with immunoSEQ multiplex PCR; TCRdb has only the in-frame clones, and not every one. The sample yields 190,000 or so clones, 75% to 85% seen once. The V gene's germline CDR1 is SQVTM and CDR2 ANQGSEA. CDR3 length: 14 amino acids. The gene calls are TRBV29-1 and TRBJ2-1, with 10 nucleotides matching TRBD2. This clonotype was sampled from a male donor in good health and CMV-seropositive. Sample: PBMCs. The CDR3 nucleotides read TGCACCGTAGCGGGGGGTTCTTACCTTAATGAGCAGTTCTTC. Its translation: CTVAGGSYLNEQFF.